This T cell receptor beta chain comes out of a study of blood T cell repertoires in COVID-19. Method: immunoSEQ multiplex PCR; TCRdb's copy keeps in-frame clones and lacks some. The repertoire consists of 250,000 or so clones, with 85% to 90% occurring once and the leading ten covering roughly 8.3%. Trimming removed 3 bases at V and 6 bases at J, with 21 bases between. This CDR3 is 17 amino acids long. Germline loops: CDR1 LNHDA, CDR2 SQIVND (reference sequence). Source material: PBMCs or T cells enriched from blood (not recorded which). V is TRBV19 and J is TRBJ1-5, with D tentatively TRBD1 (6 bases). This receptor was taken from a man aged 40-55 years who had recovered from COVID-19. The CDR3 coding sequence is TGTGCCAGTAGTATTCTCCTCCGGACAGATAGCTCTCAGCCCCAGCATTTT. Translated: CASSILLRTDSSQPQHF.